This T cell receptor (beta chain) was sequenced during a study of T cells in Graves' hyperthyroidism and ophthalmopathy. CDR1 LGHNT and CDR2 FRNRAP come from the germline V gene. V shed 8 bases and J 5 bases; nucleotides not matched to a gene: 12. The CDR3 loop spans 15 amino acids. Amplified regions were TCR beta CDR3 sequences from RNA transcripts. Initially, a first-round RT-PCR of the TCR CDR3 employed the HTBI primer set. TCRdb reanalysed the multiplex PCR reads using MiXCR and keeps one entry per CDR3 protein. The sample contains some 490,000 distinct CDR3 sequences, 22% of which appear only once. This clonotype was found a few times.

The sample consisted of blood. This sequence was found in a woman between 70 and 85 years old with Graves' ophthalmopathy. The chain has TRBV12-5 and TRBJ2-1; 7 bases map to TRBD2. This CDR3 reads CASLSTSDPHNEQFF. CDR3 bases: TGTGCTAGTCTATCCACTAGCGATCCGCACAATGAGCAGTTCTTC.